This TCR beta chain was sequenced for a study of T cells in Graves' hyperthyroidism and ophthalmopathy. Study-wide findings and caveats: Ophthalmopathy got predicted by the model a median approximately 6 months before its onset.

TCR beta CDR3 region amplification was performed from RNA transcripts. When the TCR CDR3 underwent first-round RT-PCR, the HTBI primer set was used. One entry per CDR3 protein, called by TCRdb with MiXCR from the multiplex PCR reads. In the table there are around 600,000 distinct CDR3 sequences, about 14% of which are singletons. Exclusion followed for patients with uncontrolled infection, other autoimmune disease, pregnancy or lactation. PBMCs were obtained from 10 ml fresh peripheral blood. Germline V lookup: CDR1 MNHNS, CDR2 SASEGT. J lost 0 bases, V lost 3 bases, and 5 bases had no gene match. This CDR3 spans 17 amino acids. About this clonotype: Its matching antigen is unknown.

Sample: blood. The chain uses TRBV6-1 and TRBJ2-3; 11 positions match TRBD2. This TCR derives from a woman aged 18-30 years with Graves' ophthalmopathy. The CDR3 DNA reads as TGTGCCAGCAGTGAGGTTCCTAGCGGGGGGAGCACAGATACGCAGTATTTT. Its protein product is CASSEVPSGGSTDTQYF.